The rows below give T cell receptor beta chains drawn from one sample of a study of blood T cells in healthy people across ages. TCRdb re-analysed the 5' RACE reads in MiXCR, keeping a single row per CDR3 protein. Found here are about 1.8 million distinct CDR3 sequences, about 50% of them singletons; the top ten hold 2.1%. The sample comprised blood. The source of these receptors is a woman aged 35 to 49 in good health. Each CDR3 is given with its conserved first and last residue. D genes are given only for firm matches. The size entry is marked missing in some rows and otherwise reads once, few, many or a size class.

len,d_gene,j_gene,v_gene,abundance,CDR3aa,CDR3nt
15,NA,TRBJ2-5,TRBV4-3,NA,CASSPWTGQTETQYF,TGCGCCAGCAGCCCCTGGACTGGACAGACGGAGACCCAGTACTTC
19,TRBD2,TRBJ2-7,TRBV29-1,few,CSVEDRSSGGADSSYEQYF,TGCAGCGTTGAAGATCGGTCTAGCGGGGGGGCGGATAGCTCCTACGAGCAGTACTTC
18,NA,TRBJ2-6,TRBV27,NA,CASSLGGRPLSGANVPTF,TGTGCCAGCAGTTTAGGGGGACGGCCGCTCTCTGGGGCCAACGTCCCGACTTTC
15,TRBD2,TRBJ2-5,TRBV19,NA,CASSTGLTSWETQYF,TGTGCCAGTAGTACGGGACTGACTAGCTGGGAGACCCAGTACTTC
16,TRBD1,TRBJ1-5,TRBV20-1,NA,CSAGPGQGIWNQPQHF,TGCAGTGCTGGACCCGGACAGGGGATTTGGAATCAGCCCCAGCATTTT
12,NA,TRBJ1-1,TRBV7-9,NA,CASSLEAPWAFF,TGTGCCAGCAGCTTAGAGGCCCCGTGGGCTTTCTTT
15,TRBD2,TRBJ2-3,TRBV14,NA,CASSHGLAPIDTQYF,TGTGCCAGCAGCCACGGACTAGCCCCGATTGATACGCAGTATTTT
14,NA,TRBJ2-5,TRBV9,few,CASSGTGHGETQYF,TGTGCCAGCAGCGGGACGGGACATGGAGAGACCCAGTACTTC
16,NA,TRBJ2-4,TRBV5-6,NA,CASSIPRGGIGNIQYF,TGTGCCAGCAGCATACCGCGTGGGGGCATAGGAAACATTCAGTACTTC
11,NA,TRBJ2-1,TRBV12-3/TRBV12-4,NA,CASRGWHEQFF,TGTGCCAGCAGAGGGTGGCATGAGCAGTTCTTC
14,NA,TRBJ2-7,TRBV5-1,few,CASSLGVTGAEQYF,TGCGCCAGCAGCTTAGGAGTGACGGGCGCCGAGCAGTACTTC
16,TRBD2,TRBJ2-1,TRBV4-2,few,CASSQSRSGGADEQFF,TGTGCCAGCAGCCAATCGAGGAGCGGGGGGGCCGATGAGCAGTTCTTC
17,TRBD1,TRBJ1-1,TRBV6-5,NA,CASSSWDRGPSETEAFF,TGTGCCAGCAGTTCCTGGGACAGGGGGCCCAGTGAGACTGAAGCTTTCTTT
16,TRBD2,TRBJ2-5,TRBV6-2/TRBV6-3,NA,CASSNVCGGSYNEQYF,TGTGCCAGCAGTAACGTCTGCGGGGGATCCTACAATGAGCAGTACTTC
16,TRBD1,TRBJ1-5,TRBV4-2,NA,CASSQEDRGINQPQHF,TGTGCCAGCAGCCAAGAGGACAGGGGGATCAATCAGCCCCAGCATTTT
15,NA,TRBJ1-5,TRBV7-2,NA,CASSSGSLSNQPQHF,TGTGCCAGCAGCTCCGGGTCTCTAAGCAATCAGCCCCAGCATTTT
16,NA,TRBJ2-1,TRBV20-1,few,CSARRDSGSSYNEQFF,TGCAGTGCTAGGAGGGACTCGGGAAGCTCTTACAATGAGCAGTTCTTC
17,TRBD1,TRBJ2-6,TRBV6-1,NA,CASTPGQGLSGANVLTF,TGTGCCAGCACCCCGGGACAGGGCCTCTCTGGGGCCAACGTCCTGACTTTC
14,NA,TRBJ2-7,TRBV7-2,NA,CASSTDAPAYEQYF,TGTGCCAGCAGCACCGATGCTCCGGCCTACGAGCAGTACTTC
15,TRBD1,TRBJ2-3,TRBV7-2,few,CASSSLNTGDSTQYF,TGTGCCAGCAGCTCACTGAATACAGGGGATAGTACGCAGTATTTT
14,NA,TRBJ1-4,TRBV6-5,NA,CASRRGRAGEKLFF,TGTGCCAGCAGAAGGGGCCGGGCGGGTGAAAAACTGTTTTTT
12,NA,TRBJ2-1,TRBV11-2,NA,CASSEEGGEQFF,TGTGCCAGCAGCGAGGAGGGTGGTGAGCAGTTCTTC
12,NA,TRBJ1-1,TRBV20-1,NA,CSASAQSNEAFF,TGCAGTGCTAGTGCTCAGAGCAATGAAGCTTTCTTT
17,NA,TRBJ2-3,TRBV6-5,few,CASSYGAPSPETDTQYF,TGTGCCAGCAGTTACGGGGCCCCCTCACCAGAGACAGATACGCAGTATTTT
16,TRBD2,TRBJ2-3,TRBV4-2,NA,CASRDIAGVSTDTQYF,TGTGCCAGCAGGGATATAGCGGGGGTTAGCACAGATACGCAGTATTTT
12,NA,TRBJ2-5,TRBV7-6,few,CASSLDQQTQYF,TGTGCCAGCAGCTTGGACCAGCAGACCCAGTACTTC
15,TRBD2,TRBJ2-5,TRBV9,NA,CASSEGTSGGLTQYF,TGTGCCAGCAGCGAGGGGACTAGCGGGGGGCTGACCCAGTACTTC
14,TRBD1,TRBJ2-7,TRBV6-2/TRBV6-3,NA,CASTTGGSVYEQYF,TGTGCCAGCACCACAGGGGGTTCGGTCTACGAGCAGTACTTC
15,TRBD1,TRBJ1-2,TRBV7-6,NA,CASSLRQGARDGYTF,TGTGCCAGCAGCTTAAGACAGGGGGCAAGGGATGGCTACACCTTC